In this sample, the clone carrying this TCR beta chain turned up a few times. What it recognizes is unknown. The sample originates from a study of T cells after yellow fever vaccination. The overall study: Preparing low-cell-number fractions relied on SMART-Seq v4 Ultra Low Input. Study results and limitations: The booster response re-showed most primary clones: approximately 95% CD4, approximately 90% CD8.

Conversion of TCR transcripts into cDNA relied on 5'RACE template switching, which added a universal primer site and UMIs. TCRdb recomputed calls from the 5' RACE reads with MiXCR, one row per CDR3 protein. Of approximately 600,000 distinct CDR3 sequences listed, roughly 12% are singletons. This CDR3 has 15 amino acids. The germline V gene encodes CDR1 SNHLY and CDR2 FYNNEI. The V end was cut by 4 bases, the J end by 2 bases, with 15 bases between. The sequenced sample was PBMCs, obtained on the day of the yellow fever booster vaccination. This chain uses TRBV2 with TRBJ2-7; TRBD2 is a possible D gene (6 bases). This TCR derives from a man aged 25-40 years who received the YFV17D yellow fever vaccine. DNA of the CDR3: TGTGCCAGCAGTGTACAGCGGGCGCCCGCCTACGAGCAGTACTTC. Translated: CASSVQRAPAYEQYF.